These 25 T cell receptor beta chains share one sample of origin, sequenced in a study of blood T cell repertoires in COVID-19. Sequenced by immunoSEQ multiplex PCR; TCRdb stores in-frame clones only, minus some. The sample contains 200,000 to 250,000 clones, around four fifths of which appear only once. What was sequenced was peripheral blood. The receptors derive from a woman aged 55-70 years with active or convalescent COVID-19.

This rearrangement joins TRBV28 to TRBJ1-2; D is possibly TRBD1 (5 bases). Trimming removed 2 bases from V and 6 bases from J, with 13 bases in between. There are 14 residues in the CDR3. Germline V gives CDR1 MDHEN, CDR2 SYDVKM. CDR3 amino acids: CASSLVARVNGYTF. The CDR3 coding sequence is TGTGCCAGCAGTTTAGTTGCCAGGGTCAATGGCTACACCTTC.

The V gene is TRBV5-1, the J gene TRBJ1-2; 7 nucleotides line up with TRBD1. With V trimmed by 4 bases and J by 4 bases, 7 bases remained unmatched. Germline V gives CDR1 SGHRS, CDR2 YFSETQ. The CDR3 sequence is 14 residues long. CDR3 residues: CASSEGPGGYGYTF. CDR3 DNA: TGCGCCAGCAGCGAAGGGCCAGGGGGCTATGGCTACACCTTC.

The chain carries TRBV11-2 and TRBJ1-2, with 7 bases that match TRBD1. There are 16 residues in the CDR3. V trimming: 1 base; J trimming: 7 bases; junction bases outside the gene matches: 12. Germline lookup yields CDR1 SGHAT and CDR2 FQNNGV. The CDR3 DNA follows: TGTGCCAGCAGCTTAGGTCTCGAGGTAGGGGACAGTGGCTACACCTTC. The encoded protein is CASSLGLEVGDSGYTF.

The rearrangement joins TRBV6-1 to TRBJ2-7; TRBD1 aligns across 7 bases. CDR1 is MNHNS and CDR2 is SASEGT in the germline V gene. Losses at the gene ends were 3 bases for V and 3 bases for J; bases not matched to a gene: 5. The CDR3 covers 14 residues. The CDR3 nucleotides read TGTGCCAGCAGTGAGAGGGGGCCCTACTACGAGCAGTACTTC. Protein: CASSERGPYYEQYF.

This sequence joins TRBV19 and TRBJ2-1; D unclear. This CDR3 is built from 13 residues. Germline V gene sequence: CDR1 LNHDA, CDR2 SQIVND (reference sequence). V was trimmed by 5 bases and J by 10 bases, leaving 15 bases between them. The CDR3 protein is CASSLQRAGEQFF. The CDR3, as DNA: TGTGCCAGTAGTCTCCAGCGAGCTGGCGAGCAGTTCTTC.

The V and J genes are TRBV7-6 and TRBJ2-1; TRBD2 aligns across 13 bases. The length of the CDR3 is 17 residues. V was pared by 5 bases and J by 10 bases, with 14 bases of the junction left unmatched. In germline, CDR1 is SGHVS, CDR2 FNYEAQ. DNA of the CDR3: TGTGCCAGCAGCCCACCCGGACTAGCGGGGGCCTTGGGGGAGCAGTTCTTC. Residues: CASSPPGLAGALGEQFF.

This chain links TRBV10-1 with TRBJ1-1; perhaps TRBD1 as D (6 bases). V lost 2 bases to trimming and J lost 5 bases, with 12 bases between them. The germline V gene encodes CDR1 WNHNN and CDR2 SYGVQD (reference sequence). The CDR3 spans 14 residues. The CDR3 reads CASSEAGVETEAFF. In DNA, the CDR3 is TGCGCCAGCAGTGAGGCAGGGGTAGAAACTGAAGCTTTCTTT.

The gene calls are TRBV5-1 and TRBJ1-5, with 7 positions matching TRBD1. The V gene's germline CDR1 is SGHRS and CDR2 YFSETQ. Trimming cost V 4 bases and J 2 bases; bases outside gene matches: 6. The CDR3 has 15 amino acids. CDR3 region: CASSVQGDGNQPQHF. Written as DNA, the CDR3 is TGCGCCAGCAGCGTGCAGGGGGATGGCAATCAGCCCCAGCATTTT. Complete variable domain (other parts from reference TRBV5-1 and TRBJ1-5): KAGVTQTPRYLIKTRGQQVTLSCSPISGHRSVSWYQQTPGQGLQFLFEYFSETQRNKGNFPGRFSGRQFSNSRSEMNVSTLELGDSALYLCASSVQGDGNQPQHFGDGTRLSIL.

The chain links TRBV19 to TRBJ2-4; TRBD1 might be the D (6 bases). The CDR3 is 15 amino acids. The germline V gene has CDR1 LNHDA and CDR2 SQIVND (reference sequence). V shed 8 bases and J shed 1 base, with 15 bases lying between them. The CDR3 sequence: CASSPQGLAKNIQYF. CDR3 sequence (DNA): TGTGCCAGTTCCCCACAGGGCTTGGCCAAAAACATTCAGTACTTC.

The rearrangement uses TRBV5-4 and TRBJ1-2; 7 bases match TRBD1. J lost 6 bases, V lost 4 bases, and 15 bases had no gene match. CDR1 is SGHNT and CDR2 is YYREEE in the germline V gene (reference sequence). The CDR3 length is 16 residues. The DNA for the CDR3 is TGTGCCAGCAGCAATACGGGACAGCCAAGACTTCATGGCTACACCTTC. Protein: CASSNTGQPRLHGYTF.

This chain links TRBV29-1 with TRBJ2-5; possible D gene TRBD2, 6 bases. The CDR3 totals 14 residues. Germline V gene data show CDR1 as SQVTM and CDR2 as ANQGSEA. The V end lost 7 bases, the J end lost 2 bases, and 17 bases lay between the germline ends. The CDR3 DNA reads as TGCAGCGCCGAGGGAGGAATTAATCAAGAGACCCAGTACTTC. The encoded protein is CSAEGGINQETQYF.

This rearrangement joins TRBV20-1 to TRBJ1-1; unclear D gene. Germline values: CDR1 DFQATT, CDR2 SNEGSKA (reference sequence). The CDR3 sequence is 13 residues long. The V and J ends lost 3 bases and 3 bases respectively, with 11 bases between them. CDR3 amino acids: CSASFDIYTEAFF. As DNA, the CDR3 is TGCAGTGCTAGTTTTGACATTTACACTGAAGCTTTCTTT.

This chain connects TRBV3-1 (or the pseudogene TRBV3-2) to TRBJ2-5; 11 bases fit TRBD1. The CDR3 is 16 residues long. After removal of 1 base from V and 5 bases from J, the junction contained 6 bases not matched to a gene. Germline-derived CDR1 and CDR2 are LGHDT and YNNKEL (reference sequence). CDR3 amino acids: CASSQVKGTGGETQYF. The DNA for the CDR3 is TGTGCCAGCAGCCAAGTTAAAGGGACAGGGGGGGAGACCCAGTACTTC.

In nucleotides, the CDR3 is TGCAGCGTTACCAAGGACAGGCAGAACACTGAAGCTTTCTTT. Translation gives CSVTKDRQNTEAFF. The chain has TRBV29-1 and TRBJ1-1; TRBD1 matches 7 bases. Germline CDR1 is SQVTM and CDR2 is ANQGSEA. This CDR3 contains 14 residues. Trimming cost V 5 bases and J 1 base; bases outside gene matches: 7.

A single count supports this clone. The CDR3 reads CASSPTGVNTEAFF. Here the CDR3 DNA reads TGTGCCAGCTCCCCCACAGGGGTGAACACTGAAGCTTTCTTT. The V gene is TRBV18, the J gene TRBJ1-1; 7 bases map to TRBD1. V trimming: 6 bases; J trimming: 0 bases; junction bases outside the gene matches: 4. The CDR3 extends over 14 amino acids. Germline values: CDR1 KGHSH, CDR2 LQKENI.

This chain links TRBV5-1 with TRBJ2-1; 10 nucleotides match TRBD2. V trimming: 5 bases; J trimming: 0 bases; junction bases outside the gene matches: 8. The CDR3 totals 17 residues. Germline V lookup: CDR1 SGHRS, CDR2 YFSETQ. CDR3 region: CASRNKASGSSYNEQFF. The CDR3 DNA reads as TGCGCCAGCAGGAATAAAGCTAGCGGGAGCTCCTACAATGAGCAGTTCTTC.

Only one count was recorded for this clone. This chain links TRBV6-5 with TRBJ2-2, with D tentatively TRBD1 (6 bases). Germline CDR1 MNHEY, CDR2 SVGAGI. The CDR3 has 13 residues. Trimming removed 6 bases at V and 13 bases at J, with 18 bases between. CDR3 protein: CASRDLDRKGLFF. CDR3 in DNA: TGTGCCAGCAGGGACCTGGACAGAAAGGGGCTGTTTTTT.

CDR3 loop: CASSSAGTSGRGATGELFF. The CDR3 region has the DNA TGTGCCAGCAGCTCTGCCGGGACTAGCGGGAGGGGGGCCACCGGGGAGCTGTTTTTT. This chain connects TRBV5-4 to TRBJ2-2; 16 bases are a match to TRBD2. V lost 3 bases to trimming and J lost 4 bases; unmatched junction nucleotides: 9. CDR1 is SGHNT, CDR2 YYREEE, per germline (reference sequence). This CDR3 has 19 amino acids.

This clone was detected only a few times. This chain connects TRBV6-2 or TRBV6-3 to TRBJ1-4, with 9 positions matching TRBD1. Germline CDR1 reads MNHEY; CDR2 reads SVGEGT. The length of the CDR3 is 16 residues. With V trimmed by 2 bases and J by 5 bases, 6 bases remained unmatched. The CDR3 loop reads CASSYHLTGGNEKLFF. The CDR3 nucleotides read TGTGCCAGCAGTTACCACCTGACAGGGGGAAATGAAAAACTGTTTTTT.

Concerning this clone: Other DNA sequences within the sample encode an identical CDR3. This chain links TRBV11-2 with TRBJ2-5; 9 bases map to TRBD1. Trimming cost V 5 bases and J 3 bases; bases outside gene matches: 1. The CDR3 consists of 13 residues. CDR1 and CDR2 (germline): SGHAT, FQNNGV. CDR3 sequence reads: CASSRDREETQYF. Written as DNA, the CDR3 is TGTGCCAGCAGCAGGGACAGGGAAGAGACCCAGTACTTC.

This clone was recorded only once. The rearrangement links TRBV11-2 to TRBJ2-7, with D unresolved. Trimming removed 3 bases at V and 6 bases at J, with 15 bases between. Per germline, CDR1 SGHAT and CDR2 FQNNGV. The CDR3 extends over 14 amino acids. Here the CDR3 DNA reads TGTGCCAGCAGCTTCGAGTTTAGTAGAGGCGAGCAGTACTTC. This gives the protein CASSFEFSRGEQYF.

This clone came up a few times. This chain connects TRBV6-5 to TRBJ2-5; 9 bases match TRBD2. The CDR3 covers 16 residues. In germline, CDR1 is MNHEY, CDR2 SVGAGI. The V gene end was trimmed by 4 bases and the J gene end by 4 bases; junction bases not matched to a gene: 10. CDR3 in amino acids: CASSFPRGTSSETQYF. For the CDR3, the DNA is TGTGCCAGCAGTTTCCCGAGGGGGACTAGCTCAGAGACCCAGTACTTC.

This rearrangement joins TRBV4-1 to TRBJ1-1; D not resolved. The V end was cut by 0 bases, the J end by 5 bases, with 13 bases between. The germline gives CDR1 MGHRA, CDR2 YSYEKL. The CDR3 is 15 residues long. The CDR3 reads CASSQDPGRGTEAFF. The CDR3 DNA reads as TGCGCCAGCAGCCAAGATCCGGGGAGAGGTACTGAAGCTTTCTTT.

The chain joins TRBV11-3 to TRBJ2-2; 9 bases agree with TRBD1. The CDR3 consists of 15 residues. With V trimmed by 7 bases and J by 4 bases, 7 bases remained unmatched. CDR1 is SGHNT and CDR2 is YENEEA in the germline V gene. CDR3 nucleotides: TGTGCCAGCACCGTACAGGGGGCACGCACCGGGGAGCTGTTTTTT. Encoded protein: CASTVQGARTGELFF.

The V call is TRBV19, the J call TRBJ2-5, with 8 bases lining up with TRBD2. The germline CDR1 and CDR2 sequences are LNHDA and SQIVND (reference sequence). The CDR3 sequence is 17 residues long. J was trimmed by 9 bases and V by 5 bases; bases with no gene match: 20. The CDR3 sequence: CASSAQVRAGVRGSQYF. CDR3 nucleotides: TGTGCCAGTAGTGCCCAGGTTCGAGCGGGGGTCCGGGGGTCCCAGTACTTC.